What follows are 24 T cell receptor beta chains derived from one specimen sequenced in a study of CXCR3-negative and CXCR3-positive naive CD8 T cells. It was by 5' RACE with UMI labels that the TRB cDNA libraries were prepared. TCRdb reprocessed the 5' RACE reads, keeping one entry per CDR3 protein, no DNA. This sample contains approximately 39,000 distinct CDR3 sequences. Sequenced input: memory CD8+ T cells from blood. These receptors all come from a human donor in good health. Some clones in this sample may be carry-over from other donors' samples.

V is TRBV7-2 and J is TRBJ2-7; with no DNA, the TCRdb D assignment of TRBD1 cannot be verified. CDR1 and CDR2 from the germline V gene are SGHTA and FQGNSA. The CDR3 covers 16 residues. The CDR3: CASSSPGTGVFYEQYF.

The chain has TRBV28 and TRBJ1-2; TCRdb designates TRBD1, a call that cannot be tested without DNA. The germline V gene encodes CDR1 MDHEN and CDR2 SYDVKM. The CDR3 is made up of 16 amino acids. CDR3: CASSSFRQNPNYGYTF.

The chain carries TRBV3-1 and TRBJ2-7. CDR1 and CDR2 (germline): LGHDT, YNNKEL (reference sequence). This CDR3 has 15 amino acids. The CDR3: CASSLPNARTYEQYF.

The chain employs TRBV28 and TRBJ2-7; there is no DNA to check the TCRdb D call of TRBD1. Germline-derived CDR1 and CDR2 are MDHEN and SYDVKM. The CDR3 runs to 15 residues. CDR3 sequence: CASSGYLQGSYEQYF.

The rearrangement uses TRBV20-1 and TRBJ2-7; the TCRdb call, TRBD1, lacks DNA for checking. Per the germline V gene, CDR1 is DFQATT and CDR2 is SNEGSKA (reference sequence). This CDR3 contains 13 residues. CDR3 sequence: CSARQGARYEQYF.

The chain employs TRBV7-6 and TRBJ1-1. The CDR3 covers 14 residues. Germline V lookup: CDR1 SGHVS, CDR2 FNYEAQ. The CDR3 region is CASSLESGWEEAFF.

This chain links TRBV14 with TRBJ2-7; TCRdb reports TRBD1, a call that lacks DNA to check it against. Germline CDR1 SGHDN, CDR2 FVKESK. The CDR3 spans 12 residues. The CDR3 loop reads CASSLTDHEQYF. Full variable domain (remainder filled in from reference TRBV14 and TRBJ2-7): EAGVTQFPSHSVIEKGQTVTLRCDPISGHDNLYWYRRVMGKEIKFLLHFVKESKQDESGMPNNRFLAERTGGTYSTLKVQPAELEDSGVYFCASSLTDHEQYFGPGTRLTVT.

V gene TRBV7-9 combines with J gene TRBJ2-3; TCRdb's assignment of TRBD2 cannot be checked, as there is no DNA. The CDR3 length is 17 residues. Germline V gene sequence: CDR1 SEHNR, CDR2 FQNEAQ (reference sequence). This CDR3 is CASSSTVAGDNTDTQYF.

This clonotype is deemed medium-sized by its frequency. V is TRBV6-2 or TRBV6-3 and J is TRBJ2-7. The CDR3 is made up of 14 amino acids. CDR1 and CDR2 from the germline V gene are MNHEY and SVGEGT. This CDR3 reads CASSLTESSYEQYF.

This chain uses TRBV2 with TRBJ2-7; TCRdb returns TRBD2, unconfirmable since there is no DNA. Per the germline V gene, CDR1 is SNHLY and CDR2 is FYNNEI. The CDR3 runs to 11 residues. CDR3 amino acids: CASSRSGDSIF.

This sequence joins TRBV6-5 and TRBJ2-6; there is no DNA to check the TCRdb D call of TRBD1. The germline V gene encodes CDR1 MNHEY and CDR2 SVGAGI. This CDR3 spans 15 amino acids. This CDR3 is CASSQGVSGANVLTF.

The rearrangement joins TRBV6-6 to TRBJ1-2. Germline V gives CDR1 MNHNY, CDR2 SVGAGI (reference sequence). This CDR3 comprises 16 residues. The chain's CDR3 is CASSYSLGGANYGYTF.

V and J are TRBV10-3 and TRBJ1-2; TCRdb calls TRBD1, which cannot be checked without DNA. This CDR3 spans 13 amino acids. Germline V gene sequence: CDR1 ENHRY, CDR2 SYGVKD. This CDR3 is CAISEFGGYGYTF.

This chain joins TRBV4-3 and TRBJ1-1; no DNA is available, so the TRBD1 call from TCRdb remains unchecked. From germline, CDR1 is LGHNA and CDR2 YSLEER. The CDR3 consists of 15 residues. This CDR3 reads CASSQPGQGALEAFF.

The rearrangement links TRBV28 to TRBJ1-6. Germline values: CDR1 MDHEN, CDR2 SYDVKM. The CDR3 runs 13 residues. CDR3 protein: CASSFSTNSPLHF.

CDR3 sequence reads: CASSDGATPGTGSTDTQYF. This chain links TRBV6-4 with TRBJ2-3. The CDR3 covers 19 residues. Germline V gene data show CDR1 as MRHNA and CDR2 as SNTAGT.

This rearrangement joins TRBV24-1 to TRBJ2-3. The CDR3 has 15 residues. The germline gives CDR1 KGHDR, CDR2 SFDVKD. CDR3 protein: CATSDSLGSTDTQYF.

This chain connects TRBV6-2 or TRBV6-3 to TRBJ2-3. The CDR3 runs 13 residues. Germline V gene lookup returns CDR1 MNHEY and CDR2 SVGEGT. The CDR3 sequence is CASSYLGTDTQYF.

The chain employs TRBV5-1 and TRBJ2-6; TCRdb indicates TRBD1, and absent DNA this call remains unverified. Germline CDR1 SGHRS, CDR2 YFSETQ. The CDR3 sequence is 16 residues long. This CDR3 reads CASSLAGVAGANVLTF.

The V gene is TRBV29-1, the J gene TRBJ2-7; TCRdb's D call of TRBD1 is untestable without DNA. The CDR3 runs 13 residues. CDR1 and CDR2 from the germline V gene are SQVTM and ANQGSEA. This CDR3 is CSVVLDSDYEQYF.

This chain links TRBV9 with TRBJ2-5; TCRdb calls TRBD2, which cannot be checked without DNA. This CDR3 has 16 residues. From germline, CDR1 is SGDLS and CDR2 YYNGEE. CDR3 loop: CASSVDTDYRRETQYF.

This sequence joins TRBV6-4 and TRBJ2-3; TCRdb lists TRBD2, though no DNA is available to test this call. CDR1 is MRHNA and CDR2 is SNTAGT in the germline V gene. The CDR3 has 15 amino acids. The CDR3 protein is CASSDSGGGADTQYF.

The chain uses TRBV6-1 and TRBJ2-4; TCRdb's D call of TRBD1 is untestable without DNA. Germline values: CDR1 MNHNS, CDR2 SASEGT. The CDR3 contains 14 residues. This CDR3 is CASSELGDSNIQYF.

The CDR3 spells CASSEYSLSYEQYF. V and J are TRBV25-1 and TRBJ2-7; the TCRdb D gene call, TRBD2, has no DNA to confirm it. Per germline, CDR1 MGHDK and CDR2 SYGVNS. This CDR3 has 14 residues.